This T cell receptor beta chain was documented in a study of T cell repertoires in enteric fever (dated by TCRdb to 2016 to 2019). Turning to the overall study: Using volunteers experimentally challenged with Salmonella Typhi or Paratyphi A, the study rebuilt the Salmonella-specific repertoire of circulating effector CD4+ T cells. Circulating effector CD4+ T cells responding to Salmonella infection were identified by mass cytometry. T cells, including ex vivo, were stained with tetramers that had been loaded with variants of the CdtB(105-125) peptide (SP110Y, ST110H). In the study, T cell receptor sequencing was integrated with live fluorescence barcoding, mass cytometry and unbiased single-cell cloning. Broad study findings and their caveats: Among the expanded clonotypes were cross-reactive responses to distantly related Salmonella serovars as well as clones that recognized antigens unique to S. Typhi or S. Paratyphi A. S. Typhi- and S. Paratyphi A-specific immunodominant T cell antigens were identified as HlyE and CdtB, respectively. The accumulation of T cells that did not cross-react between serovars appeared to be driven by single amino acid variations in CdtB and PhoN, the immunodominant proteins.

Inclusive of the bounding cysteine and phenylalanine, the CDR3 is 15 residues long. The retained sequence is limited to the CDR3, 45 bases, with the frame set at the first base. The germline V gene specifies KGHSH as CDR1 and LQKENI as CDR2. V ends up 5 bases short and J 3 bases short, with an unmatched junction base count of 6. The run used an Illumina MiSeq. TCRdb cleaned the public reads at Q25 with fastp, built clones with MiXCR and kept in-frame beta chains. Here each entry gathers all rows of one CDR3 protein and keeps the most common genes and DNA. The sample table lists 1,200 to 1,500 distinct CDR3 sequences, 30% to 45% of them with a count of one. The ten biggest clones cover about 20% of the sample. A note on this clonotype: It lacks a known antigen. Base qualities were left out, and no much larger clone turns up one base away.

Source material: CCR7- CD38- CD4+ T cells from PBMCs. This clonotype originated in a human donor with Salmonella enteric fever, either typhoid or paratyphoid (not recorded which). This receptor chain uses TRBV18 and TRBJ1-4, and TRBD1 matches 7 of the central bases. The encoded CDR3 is CASSANRGANEKLFF. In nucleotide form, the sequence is TGTGCCAGCTCAGCCAACAGGGGTGCTAATGAAAAACTGTTTTTT.